This TCR beta chain was retrieved from a study of blood T cell repertoires in COVID-19 (dated by TCRdb to 2019 to 2021). With regard to the full study: Samples from collaborators originated in the United States, Italy and Spain and spanned both the acute and convalescent phases of COVID-19. The dataset comprised deeply sampled blood TCRbeta repertoires from subjects exposed to, actively infected with, or recovered from COVID-19. Where available, HLA class I and class II types were taken from metadata supplied by the sample provider and were not determined by assay-based typing. The prospective study material was composed of cDNA or gDNA derived from T cells, B-cell-depleted T cells, or PBMCs. Samples were obtained from the ongoing ImmuneRACE study (first 160 participants) and from over a thousand subjects provided by 6 global collaborators. Sample metadata almost always included a de-identified subject ID, COVID-19 status, age in years and sex. A freely available public database, intended as a resource for researchers studying the immune response to SARS-CoV-2, is where the repertoires were released. The paper's findings and limits, for the study overall: Clinical and demographic metadata were provided uncurated, with the amount varying by source and participant.

Concerning this clone itself: Its cognate antigen has yet to be identified. Qualities for individual bases were not recorded, and no much larger clone is one base off.

The immunoSEQ Assay, a bias-controlled multiplex PCR, was used to amplify TCRbeta CDR3 regions from genomic DNA. Per the original workflow: The number of nucleated cells in each sample was estimated by amplification of reference gene primers within the assay. To quantify the absolute abundance of each unique TCRbeta CDR3 rearrangement, sequence reads were collapsed and filtered. For each sample, productive Simpson clonality was calculated as the square root of Simpson's diversity index across productive rearrangements. Drawn from immuneACCESS, this table holds only the in-frame rearrangements with V and J called that TCRdb kept. Clones are partly lost; checked studies trace under half to an unresolved V gene and leave the rest unexplained. Clone size and the V and J calls come from that table; the DNA yielded D and trimming. In all, the sample holds 390,000 or so clones, and around 89% of those were seen once. Clones ranked in the top ten supply 6% to 7.5% of the sample.

The germline V end is reduced by 1 base and the J end by 4 bases; junction bases left unmatched: 8. From the germline V gene, CDR1 is LGHNA and CDR2 is YSLEER. From cysteine to phenylalanine, the CDR3 is 16 amino acids long. Only the CDR3 part of the read is kept: 48 bases, read in frame from the first base. Whole blood was collected in K2EDTA tubes by collaborating institutions according to the institutions' own protocols. For TCRbeta analysis, collaborators shipped samples as frozen whole blood, isolated PBMCs, or DNA extracted from either of those sample types. The chain couples TRBV4-3 to TRBJ1-2; TRBD1 aligns with 8 central bases. This receptor was identified in a man younger than 30 with active or convalescent COVID-19. Sequencing input: peripheral blood. The CDR3 sequence is CASSQVGQGGFYGYTF. The DNA sequence is as follows: TGCGCCAGCAGCCAAGTCGGACAGGGAGGCTTCTATGGCTACACCTTC.